Presented here are 31 T cell receptor beta chains from one specimen sequenced in a study of T cells after yellow fever vaccination. TCRdb re-derived calls from the 5' RACE reads in MiXCR, one entry per CDR3 protein. This sample has around 310,000 distinct CDR3 sequences, with roughly 8.7% found just once. Here the sequenced sample was PBMCs, taken on the day of the first yellow fever vaccination. The receptors were sampled from a man aged 18 to 29 who received the YFV17D yellow fever vaccine.

In this sample, this clonotype turned up many times. The chain couples TRBV4-1 to TRBJ2-1, with 9 bases fitting TRBD2. The CDR3 contains 12 residues. The V and J ends lost 3 bases and 10 bases, in that order; junction bases with no gene match: 1. Germline values: CDR1 MGHRA, CDR2 YSYEKL. The CDR3 spells CASSHTSGEQFF. CDR3 DNA: TGCGCCAGCAGCCACACTAGCGGGGAGCAGTTCTTC.

This clonotype was seen only a few times. This sequence joins TRBV6-6 and TRBJ2-7; D ambiguous. V dropped 2 bases and J dropped 4 bases, with 9 bases sitting between them. CDR3 length: 13 residues. The germline gives CDR1 MNHNY, CDR2 SVGAGI (reference sequence). CDR3 amino acids: CASSYLSSYEQYF. DNA for the CDR3: TGTGCCAGCAGTTACCTCTCCAGTTACGAGCAGTACTTC.

The chain carries TRBV12-3 or TRBV12-4 and TRBJ2-7, with 8 bases matching TRBD2. The length of the CDR3 is 14 residues. After removal of 7 bases from V and 0 bases from J, the junction contained 5 bases not matched to a gene. Here the CDR3 DNA reads TGTGCCAGCAAAAGCGGGGGTAGCTCCTACGAGCAGTACTTC. Translation: CASKSGGSSYEQYF.

This clonotype showed up just a few times. A much larger clone lies a single base off, so this may be a read error. The chain couples TRBV6-1 to TRBJ2-3; D may correspond to TRBD1 or TRBD2 (5 bases each). Trimming stripped 6 bases from V and 2 bases from J, with 9 bases between. The germline V gene encodes CDR1 MNHNS and CDR2 SASEGT. The CDR3 loop spans 13 amino acids. The CDR3 is CASRTGPTDTQYF. The CDR3 DNA reads as TGTGCCAGCAGAACGGGGCCCACAGATACGCAGTATTTT.

The chain joins TRBV7-9 to TRBJ1-2; no firm D call. The CDR3 consists of 12 residues. Germline assignment: CDR1 SEHNR and CDR2 FQNEAQ (reference sequence). Trimming shortened V by 4 bases and J by 8 bases, and 11 bases separated the two germline ends. This CDR3 is CASSSDSPGYTF. The CDR3 DNA sequence: TGTGCCAGCAGCTCGGATTCCCCGGGCTACACCTTC.

This clonotype was counted a few times. This chain joins TRBV12-5 and TRBJ2-5; D possibly corresponds to TRBD1 (5 bases). The CDR3 length is 14 residues. Germline V gene sequence: CDR1 LGHNT, CDR2 FRNRAP. V lost 2 bases, J lost 4 bases, and 11 bases lay in between. The CDR3 protein is CASGLWLTGETQYF. CDR3 coding DNA: TGTGCTAGTGGTTTGTGGCTAACAGGAGAGACCCAGTACTTC. The whole variable domain, filled in from reference TRBV12-5 and TRBJ2-5, reads DARVTQTPRHKVTEMGQEVTMRCQPILGHNTVFWYRQTMMQGLELLAYFRNRAPLDDSGMPKDRFSAEMPDATLATLKIQPSEPRDSAVYFCASGLWLTGETQYFGPGTRLLVL.

The genes are TRBV7-9 and TRBJ1-2; TRBD1 aligns across 7 bases. CDR1 is SEHNR and CDR2 is FQNEAQ in the germline V gene (reference sequence). CDR3 length: 15 amino acids. V shed 5 bases and J 0 bases; nucleotides not matched to a gene: 6. The CDR3 here is CASSPDRASNYGYTF. CDR3 DNA: TGTGCCAGCAGCCCTGACAGGGCTTCTAACTATGGCTACACCTTC.

The rearrangement uses TRBV5-1 and TRBJ2-3; 8 bases map to TRBD2. The V and J ends lost 4 bases and 2 bases, in that order; junction bases with no gene match: 9. Germline loops: CDR1 SGHRS, CDR2 YFSETQ. CDR3 length equals 16 residues. CDR3 residues: CASSLGTSGYTDTQYF. CDR3 in DNA: TGCGCCAGCAGCCTTGGAACTAGCGGTTACACAGATACGCAGTATTTT.

This chain joins TRBV20-1 and TRBJ2-7; D ambiguous. The CDR3 runs to 15 residues. The V gene's germline CDR1 is DFQATT and CDR2 SNEGSKA (reference sequence). The V end lost 0 bases, the J end lost 0 bases, and 12 bases lay between the germline ends. CDR3 sequence (DNA): TGCAGTGCTAGAGATTCGGACCGTAGCTCCTACGAGCAGTACTTC. It codes for CSARDSDRSSYEQYF.

This chain joins TRBV13 and TRBJ1-4, with D possibly matching TRBD1 (5 bases). The CDR3 is 15 residues long. The germline V gene has CDR1 PRHDT and CDR2 FYEKMQ (reference sequence). V lost 0 bases and J lost 10, with 15 bases in between. The CDR3 sequence: CASSLGAQENGKLFF. CDR3 coding DNA: TGTGCCAGCAGCTTAGGCGCACAGGAAAACGGAAAACTGTTTTTT. The variable domain in full, with the rest retrieved from reference TRBV13 and TRBJ1-4, is AAGVIQSPRHLIKEKRETATLKCYPIPRHDTVYWYQQGPGQDPQFLISFYEKMQSDKGSIPDRFSAQQFSDYHSELNMSSLELGDSALYFCASSLGAQENGKLFFGSGTQLSVL.

Many counts were recorded for this clonotype. This chain uses TRBV20-1 with TRBJ1-3; unclear D gene. The germline V gene encodes CDR1 DFQATT and CDR2 SNEGSKA (reference sequence). Trimming cost V 5 bases and J 2 bases, with 13 bases left between them. The CDR3 has 14 amino acids. CDR3 loop: CSAYSAGTGNTIYF. The DNA of the CDR3 is TGCAGTGCTTATAGTGCGGGGACTGGAAACACCATATATTTT.

This sequence joins TRBV20-1 and TRBJ1-3; D is undetermined. Germline V lookup: CDR1 DFQATT, CDR2 SNEGSKA (reference sequence). The CDR3 runs to 14 residues. Trimming took 6 bases from V and 4 from J, leaving 16 bases between them. In DNA, the CDR3 is TGCAGTGCCATCCAACCAGTAAAAGGAAACACCATATATTTT. Translating it yields CSAIQPVKGNTIYF.

Many counts were recorded for this clonotype. This chain joins TRBV4-3 and TRBJ2-3; D tentatively fits TRBD1 or TRBD2 (5 bases each). V was trimmed by 4 bases and J by 3 bases, leaving 20 bases between them. Germline V gene data show CDR1 as LGHNA and CDR2 as YSLEER. The CDR3 sequence is 17 residues long. The DNA for the CDR3 is TGCGCCAGCAGCCCGCGATCCGACGGGGACGGGACAGATACGCAGTATTTT. Amino acid sequence: CASSPRSDGDGTDTQYF.

This sequence joins TRBV29-1 and TRBJ1-1, with 7 bases matching TRBD1. This CDR3 contains 12 residues. Per the germline V gene, CDR1 is SQVTM and CDR2 is ANQGSEA. V gave up 7 bases and J gave up 0 bases; unmatched junction bases: 2. CDR3 loop: CSGDSMNTEAFF. The CDR3 bases are TGCAGCGGGGACAGCATGAACACTGAAGCTTTCTTT.

This clonotype occurred many times. The chain links TRBV29-1 to TRBJ2-5; D is perhaps TRBD1 or TRBD2 (7 bases each). Germline CDR1 reads SQVTM; CDR2 reads ANQGSEA. The V end lost 7 bases, the J end lost 3 bases, and 9 bases lay between the germline ends. This CDR3 contains 11 residues. The CDR3 region is CSAGGEETQYF. The CDR3 nucleotides are TGCAGCGCAGGGGGGGAAGAGACCCAGTACTTC.

The sample holds many counts of this clonotype. The chain employs TRBV20-1 and TRBJ1-1; D is perhaps TRBD1 (5 bases). The germline CDR1 and CDR2 sequences are DFQATT and SNEGSKA (reference sequence). The ends were cut back, 6 bases at V and 5 bases at J, with 19 bases in the middle. This CDR3 is built from 14 residues. The chain's CDR3 is CSAKQGKKGTEAFF. CDR3 sequence (DNA): TGCAGTGCAAAGCAGGGAAAGAAGGGAACTGAAGCTTTCTTT.

The J gene is TRBJ1-5, the V gene TRBV4-1, with D tentatively TRBD1 (5 bases). V lost 2 bases to trimming and J lost 6 bases, with 11 bases between them. Looked up from germline, CDR1 is MGHRA and CDR2 is YSYEKL. The CDR3 is 14 residues long. CDR3 residues: CASSQFSGGQPQHF. The CDR3 region has the DNA TGCGCCAGCAGCCAATTTTCTGGGGGTCAGCCCCAGCATTTT.

This clonotype was seen a handful of times. The gene calls are TRBV5-1 and TRBJ2-6; the D gene is possibly TRBD1 (7 bases). The V end was cut by 0 bases, the J end by 0 bases, with 13 bases between. Germline V gene lookup returns CDR1 SGHRS and CDR2 YFSETQ. CDR3 length: 18 amino acids. The CDR3 sequence: CASSLGQGGPSGANVLTF. CDR3 in DNA: TGCGCCAGCAGCTTGGGACAGGGAGGTCCCTCTGGGGCCAACGTCCTGACTTTC.

The chain carries TRBV7-2 and TRBJ2-3; 9 positions match TRBD1. CDR1 is SGHTA, CDR2 FQGNSA, per germline. V was pared by 1 base and J by 3 bases, with 8 bases of the junction left unmatched. The CDR3 extends over 17 amino acids. CDR3 protein: CASSLERTGVRTDTQYF. CDR3 DNA: TGTGCCAGCAGCTTAGAGCGGACAGGGGTTAGAACAGATACGCAGTATTTT.

The rearrangement links TRBV20-1 to TRBJ1-1; TRBD1 matches at 7 bases. The CDR3 length is 14 residues. J gave up 5 bases and V 3 bases, and 9 bases lay outside the gene matches. The germline gives CDR1 DFQATT, CDR2 SNEGSKA (reference sequence). CDR3 nucleotides: TGCAGTGCTAGGCTTGGAGGGGGCGCGACTGAAGCTTTCTTT. Protein: CSARLGGGATEAFF.

This clonotype was seen a single time. The chain has TRBV6-6 and TRBJ2-1, with a weak D call TRBD1 (6 bases). The V and J ends lost 7 bases and 8 bases respectively, with 15 bases between them. In germline, CDR1 is MNHNY, CDR2 SVGAGI (reference sequence). This CDR3 has 13 residues. The CDR3: CASKGTPLDEQFF. CDR3 bases: TGTGCCAGCAAAGGGACACCCTTAGATGAGCAGTTCTTC.

The chain has TRBV6-5 and TRBJ2-5; 9 bases agree with TRBD2. The length of the CDR3 is 19 residues. CDR1 and CDR2 (germline): MNHEY, SVGAGI. After removal of 4 bases from V and 5 bases from J, the junction contained 20 bases not matched to a gene. This chain's CDR3 is CASSSAGGVQGFLEETQYF. In nucleotides, the CDR3 is TGTGCCAGCAGTTCCGCGGGGGGGGTGCAGGGTTTTTTGGAGGAGACCCAGTACTTC.

The V call is TRBV7-9, the J call TRBJ1-2; 7 bases agree with TRBD1. The CDR3 spans 14 residues. Germline V gene data show CDR1 as SEHNR and CDR2 as FQNEAQ (reference sequence). V was clipped by 0 bases and J by 9 bases; unmatched bases: 7. The CDR3 DNA follows: TGTGCCAGCAGCTTAGCGGGCCCACAGGGGAGCTACACCTTC. Protein product: CASSLAGPQGSYTF.

The chain recombines TRBV20-1 with TRBJ1-2; D ambiguous. The length of the CDR3 is 13 residues. Germline V gene sequence: CDR1 DFQATT, CDR2 SNEGSKA (reference sequence). Trimming removed 6 bases from V and 3 bases from J, with 14 bases in between. Written as DNA, the CDR3 is TGCAGTGCACCCCGACCGAGCTACTATGGCTACACCTTC. Translation gives CSAPRPSYYGYTF.

This clonotype was seen a handful of times. The chain uses TRBV20-1 and TRBJ1-2; 7 bases fit TRBD1. Germline V gene sequence: CDR1 DFQATT, CDR2 SNEGSKA (reference sequence). This CDR3 region has 17 residues. Trimming removed 2 bases from V and 0 bases from J; junction bases left unmatched: 12. CDR3 loop: CSARTRSTGASNYGYTF. DNA for the CDR3: TGCAGTGCTAGAACTAGAAGCACAGGGGCCTCTAACTATGGCTACACCTTC.

This clonotype was found a few times. The rearrangement links TRBV5-4 to TRBJ2-7; D not resolved. Trimming took 1 base from V and 7 from J, leaving 6 bases between them. The germline V gene has CDR1 SGHNT and CDR2 YYREEE (reference sequence). The CDR3 runs 11 residues. This CDR3 is CASSLRGEQYF. The CDR3 DNA reads TGTGCCAGCAGCTTGCGAGGAGAGCAGTACTTC.

This clonotype was seen only a few times. The chain carries TRBV3-1 and TRBJ2-2; no definite D call. Germline V lookup: CDR1 LGHDT, CDR2 YNNKEL (reference sequence). The CDR3 consists of 15 residues. The V and J ends lost 3 bases and 7 bases respectively, with 15 bases between them. The CDR3 sequence: CASSHPARKVGELFF. The CDR3 nucleotides are TGTGCCAGCAGCCACCCAGCGCGGAAGGTCGGGGAGCTGTTTTTT.

The V call is TRBV7-3, the J call TRBJ1-1; no reliable D call. CDR1 and CDR2 (germline): SGHTA, FQGTGA. The V gene lost 5 bases and the J gene lost 4 bases, with 11 bases spanning the gap. The CDR3 is 13 residues long. DNA of the CDR3: TGTGCCAGCAGCAGTGGACTGAGCACTGAAGCTTTCTTT. Its translation is CASSSGLSTEAFF.

This chain links TRBV14 with TRBJ1-5; D remains unclear. Trimming removed 4 bases from V and 6 bases from J, with 16 bases in between. CDR1 and CDR2 (germline): SGHDN, FVKESK. This CDR3 region has 15 residues. This CDR3 is CASSPRSRIGQPQHF. CDR3 bases: TGTGCCAGCAGCCCGCGGTCCCGTATCGGTCAGCCCCAGCATTTT.

The V gene is TRBV6-5, the J gene TRBJ2-7; D is uncertain. The germline V and J ends were trimmed by 2 bases and 1 base, with 6 bases remaining between them. The CDR3 loop spans 13 amino acids. Germline values: CDR1 MNHEY, CDR2 SVGAGI. CDR3 bases: TGTGCCAGCAGTTACCACAAATCCTACGAGCAGTACTTC. It specifies CASSYHKSYEQYF.

This clonotype was seen repeatedly, ten times or more. The V call is TRBV7-9, the J call TRBJ2-3, with D hard to call. The germline V and J ends were trimmed by 2 bases and 0 bases, with 15 bases remaining between them. The germline gives CDR1 SEHNR, CDR2 FQNEAQ (reference sequence). The CDR3 length is 17 residues. CDR3 sequence reads: CASSLPVTRDSTDTQYF. The CDR3, as DNA: TGTGCCAGCAGCTTACCTGTAACGCGCGACAGCACAGATACGCAGTATTTT.